The 32 T cell receptor beta chains in this list originate from one sample, sequenced in a study of T cells in Graves' hyperthyroidism and ophthalmopathy. TCR beta CDR3 region amplification was performed from RNA transcripts. TCR CDR3 regions were first amplified by RT-PCR with HTBI primers. TCRdb independently ran MiXCR on the multiplex PCR reads; one entry per CDR3 protein. The data show a few hundred thousand distinct CDR3 sequences, about 14% seen once. The sample taken for sequencing was blood. The receptor set was obtained from a woman in her 40s with Graves' hyperthyroidism.

This clonotype was recorded a few times. The J gene is TRBJ1-4, the V gene TRBV5-1; tentative D call: TRBD1 (5 bases). From germline, CDR1 is SGHRS and CDR2 YFSETQ. The CDR3 contains 16 residues. V lost 3 bases and J 5 bases, leaving 17 bases between the germline ends. CDR3 sequence: CASSSGTGGANEKLFF. DNA for the CDR3: TGCGCCAGCAGCTCCGGGACTGGAGGGGCCAATGAAAAACTGTTTTTT.

This clonotype was counted at least ten times. The chain uses TRBV11-1 and TRBJ2-7; D possibly corresponds to TRBD1 (6 bases). The length of the CDR3 is 16 residues. The germline V gene has CDR1 SGHAT and CDR2 FQDESV (reference sequence). Trimming removed 5 bases at V and 3 bases at J, with 20 bases between. The DNA for the CDR3 is TGTGCCAGCAGCCTTTTGGGGCAGGGGAAAAACTACGAGCAGTACTTC. It encodes CASSLLGQGKNYEQYF.

This clonotype was detected many times. This rearrangement joins TRBV12-3 or TRBV12-4 to TRBJ2-1; D is unclear. Trimming left V 6 bases short and J 5 bases short, with 17 bases between. CDR3 length: 15 residues. In DNA, the CDR3 is TGTGCCAGCAGCCTTCGGATCTCGACGAACAATGAGCAGTTCTTC. It codes for CASSLRISTNNEQFF.

The sample holds many counts of this clonotype. The V and J genes are TRBV12-3 or TRBV12-4 and TRBJ2-1; D perhaps matches TRBD1 (6 bases). Trimming left V 4 bases short and J 10 bases short, with 20 bases between. This CDR3 region has 15 residues. CDR3 bases: TGTGCCAGCAGTTCCCAAAGGGGGAATCTAGGGGAGCAGTTCTTC. Translation gives CASSSQRGNLGEQFF.

This clonotype occurred many times. The chain has TRBV20-1 and TRBJ2-3; TRBD2 matches 8 bases. The CDR3 extends over 11 amino acids. Trimming took 3 bases from V and 8 from J; bases not matched to a gene: 1. Germline CDR1 and CDR2: DFQATT and SNEGSKA (reference sequence). CDR3 amino acids: CSASSGVTQYF. The CDR3 DNA reads as TGCAGTGCTAGTAGCGGGGTTACGCAGTATTTT.

The chain carries TRBV5-1 and TRBJ2-3; perhaps TRBD1 as D (7 bases). V was clipped by 5 bases and J by 3 bases, with 13 bases between them. The CDR3 length is 14 residues. Germline V gene lookup returns CDR1 SGHRS and CDR2 YFSETQ. The CDR3 spells CASSWRGPTDTQYF. As DNA, the CDR3 is TGCGCCAGCAGTTGGAGGGGGCCTACAGATACGCAGTATTTT.

This chain connects TRBV19 to TRBJ1-5; tentatively, D is TRBD1 (6 bases). Deletions cut 5 bases from V and 2 bases from J, with 13 bases between. This CDR3 is built from 15 residues. Per germline, CDR1 LNHDA and CDR2 SQIVND (reference sequence). CDR3 protein: CASSEGGFGNQPQHF. The CDR3 DNA reads TGTGCCAGTAGTGAGGGGGGTTTTGGCAATCAGCCCCAGCATTTT.

The V and J genes are TRBV7-2 and TRBJ1-5, with unresolved D. Germline V lookup: CDR1 SGHTA, CDR2 FQGNSA. This CDR3 has 14 residues. The germline V and J ends were trimmed by 1 base and 5 bases, with 9 bases remaining between them. CDR3 sequence reads: CASSLVDNYQPQHF. CDR3 nucleotides: TGTGCCAGCAGCTTAGTCGACAACTATCAGCCCCAGCATTTT.

This clonotype was found a few times. In DNA form, the CDR3 reads TGTGCCAGCACAACCGACAGGGGGCACAGCACAGATACGCAGTATTTT. Amino acids: CASTTDRGHSTDTQYF. The V gene is TRBV27, the J gene TRBJ2-3; TRBD1 agrees at 10 bases. Germline assignment: CDR1 MNHEY and CDR2 SMNVEV (reference sequence). V was pared by 7 bases and J by 0 bases, with 7 bases of the junction left unmatched. This CDR3 comprises 16 residues.

This clonotype came up a few times. The genes are TRBV19 and TRBJ1-2; D not certain. The CDR3 consists of 15 residues. V dropped 10 bases and J dropped 5 bases, with 23 bases sitting between them. Germline CDR1 is LNHDA and CDR2 is SQIVND (reference sequence). The DNA for the CDR3 is TGTGCCACCGGGGAAGACCACAAAGGCCGGTATGGCTACACCTTC. Translated: CATGEDHKGRYGYTF. The whole variable domain, filled in from reference TRBV19 and TRBJ1-2, reads DGGITQSPKYLFRKEGQNVTLSCEQNLNHDAMYWYRQDPGQGLRLIYYSQIVNDFQKGDIAEGYSVSREKKESFPLTVTSAQKNPTAFYLCATGEDHKGRYGYTFGSGTRLTVV.

The rearrangement joins TRBV4-1 to TRBJ1-5, with TRBD1 identical over 8 bases. The CDR3 contains 14 residues. CDR1 MGHRA and CDR2 YSYEKL come from the germline V gene. V lost 8 bases to trimming and J lost 3 bases; unmatched junction nucleotides: 6. CDR3 DNA: TGCGCCAGCCGGGGGCAGGGGGCCAATCAGCCCCAGCATTTT. Translated: CASRGQGANQPQHF.

This chain links TRBV20-1 with TRBJ1-5; possible D gene TRBD1, 5 bases. The CDR3 length is 13 residues. Trimming took 3 bases from V and 5 from J, leaving 11 bases between them. Germline V gene data show CDR1 as DFQATT and CDR2 as SNEGSKA (reference sequence). The CDR3 loop is CSASAEGDQPQHF. The CDR3 DNA sequence: TGCAGTGCTAGCGCAGAAGGGGATCAGCCCCAGCATTTT.

A word on this clonotype: Germline is not matched at one junction end, which may reflect a read error. The chain carries TRBV5-5 and TRBJ1-4, with 8 positions matching TRBD1. The CDR3 is 15 amino acids. Germline V gives CDR1 SGHKS, CDR2 YYEKEE (reference sequence). CDR3: CANSQGTGLNEKLFF. The CDR3 DNA is TGTGCCAACAGCCAAGGGACAGGTCTAAATGAAAAACTGTTTTTT.

The rearrangement joins TRBV6-1 to TRBJ1-3, with a weak D call TRBD1 (6 bases). The germline gives CDR1 MNHNS, CDR2 SASEGT. V lost 3 bases and J lost 3, with 12 bases in between. The CDR3 totals 15 residues. The CDR3 region is CASSDQGRGGNTIYF. CDR3 bases: TGTGCCAGCAGTGACCAGGGGAGGGGTGGAAACACCATATATTTT.

This clonotype was recorded at least ten times. V is TRBV7-3 and J is TRBJ2-3, with D perhaps being TRBD1 or TRBD2 (6 bases each). CDR3 length: 16 amino acids. Germline V gives CDR1 SGHTA, CDR2 FQGTGA. Trimming pared 5 bases from V and 1 base from J, leaving 16 bases between. The CDR3 reads CASSPGAIPGTDTQYF. The CDR3 DNA sequence: TGTGCCAGCAGCCCGGGGGCGATCCCGGGCACAGATACGCAGTATTTT. Using reference TRBV7-3 and TRBJ2-3 for the parts outside the CDR3, the full variable domain is GAGVSQTPSNKVTEKGKYVELRCDPISGHTALYWYRQSLGQGPEFLIYFQGTGAADDSGLPNDRFFAVRPEGSVSTLKIQRTERGDSAVYLCASSPGAIPGTDTQYFGPGTRLTVL.

This clonotype has a count of ten or more. This chain connects TRBV28 to TRBJ2-1; 8 bases line up with TRBD1. CDR3 size: 13 residues. V lost 5 bases and J lost 8; bases outside the gene matches: 5. Germline V lookup: CDR1 MDHEN, CDR2 SYDVKM. This chain's CDR3 is CASSNQGAYEQFF. The CDR3 DNA reads TGTGCCAGCAGTAACCAGGGGGCTTATGAGCAGTTCTTC.

This clonotype came up many times. The J gene is TRBJ1-4, the V gene TRBV7-2, with a tentative D call TRBD1 (5 bases). Between the trimmed V and J ends, which lost 5 bases and 0 bases, there was a span of 13 bases. CDR3 length: 16 amino acids. Germline values: CDR1 SGHTA, CDR2 FQGNSA. CDR3 nucleotide sequence: TGTGCCAGCAGCCGCGGGGGGGGGACAACTAATGAAAAACTGTTTTTT. This translates into CASSRGGGTTNEKLFF.

V gene TRBV6-1 combines with J gene TRBJ1-3; TRBD1 aligns across 8 bases. CDR3 length: 18 residues. Germline-derived CDR1 and CDR2 are MNHNS and SASEGT. V dropped 0 bases and J dropped 6; count of bases not matched to a gene: 13. CDR3 sequence reads: CASSEARWTGRALNTIYF. For the CDR3, the DNA is TGTGCCAGCAGTGAAGCGCGATGGACAGGGAGGGCCTTAAACACCATATATTTT.

The V gene is TRBV18, the J gene TRBJ2-5; possibly TRBD1 for D (5 bases). Trimming pared 2 bases from V and 11 bases from J, leaving 21 bases between. The CDR3 extends over 15 amino acids. Germline V gene lookup returns CDR1 KGHSH and CDR2 LQKENI. The CDR3 DNA follows: TGTGCCAGCTCACCAACCACAAACGGACAAACGCAACAGTACTTC. Amino acid sequence: CASSPTTNGQTQQYF.

This chain connects TRBV2 to TRBJ2-3, with D perhaps TRBD2 (5 bases). This CDR3 spans 15 amino acids. V lost 10 bases and J lost 0, with 17 bases in between. Germline values: CDR1 SNHLY, CDR2 FYNNEI. The chain's CDR3 is CATKVRSGSTDTQYF. CDR3 bases: TGTGCCACCAAAGTTCGGAGCGGTAGCACAGATACGCAGTATTTT.

This clonotype was detected many times. The gene calls are TRBV18 and TRBJ2-7; 8 bases agree with TRBD2. CDR1 is KGHSH and CDR2 is LQKENI in the germline V gene. This CDR3 has 15 amino acids. The ends lost 3 bases at V and 3 bases at J; junction bases unmatched: 7. Here the CDR3 reads CASSPGSGKIYEQYF. For the CDR3, the DNA is TGTGCCAGCTCACCCGGTAGCGGGAAGATCTACGAGCAGTACTTC.

This clonotype was seen many times. V is TRBV14 and J is TRBJ2-1; D is undetermined. Trimming pared 0 bases from V and 9 bases from J, leaving 9 bases between. The CDR3 covers 13 residues. From germline, CDR1 is SGHDN and CDR2 FVKESK. The CDR3 here is CASSQDEWGEQFF. The DNA of the CDR3 is TGTGCCAGCAGCCAAGATGAATGGGGTGAGCAGTTCTTC.

This clonotype was counted ten times or more. This chain uses TRBV7-9 with TRBJ1-5; perhaps TRBD1 as D (6 bases). This CDR3 spans 17 amino acids. V lost 3 bases, J lost 0 bases, and 15 bases lay in between. Germline CDR1 is SEHNR and CDR2 is FQNEAQ (reference sequence). CDR3 amino acids: CASSFIGQGFSNQPQHF. For the CDR3, the DNA is TGTGCCAGCAGCTTCATCGGTCAGGGGTTTAGCAATCAGCCCCAGCATTTT.

The chain combines TRBV20-1 with TRBJ2-1; no reliable D call. Germline values: CDR1 DFQATT, CDR2 SNEGSKA (reference sequence). V gave up 1 base and J gave up 0 bases, with 10 bases separating them. This CDR3 has 15 residues. The CDR3 protein is CSARAMTDSYNEQFF. In nucleotides, the CDR3 is TGCAGTGCTAGAGCCATGACGGACTCCTACAATGAGCAGTTCTTC.

The chain joins TRBV5-1 to TRBJ1-1; 10 positions match TRBD1. The V segment lost 4 bases and the J segment 3 bases; nucleotides outside the gene matches: 9. This CDR3 comprises 16 residues. CDR1 is SGHRS, CDR2 YFSETQ, per germline. CDR3 protein: CASSQGQGFVHTEAFF. In DNA, the CDR3 is TGCGCCAGCAGCCAGGGACAGGGGTTTGTCCACACTGAAGCTTTCTTT.

Many counts were recorded for this clonotype. The CDR3 nucleotides read TGTGCCAGCAGATGGGGCGGCTCCTACGAGCAGTACTTC. This translates into CASRWGGSYEQYF. V gene TRBV28 combines with J gene TRBJ2-7; perhaps TRBD1 as D (5 bases). Germline assignment: CDR1 MDHEN and CDR2 SYDVKM. The CDR3 covers 13 residues. V was cut by 6 bases and J by 0 bases, with 9 bases left in between.

The sample holds many counts of this clonotype. This chain joins TRBV27 and TRBJ1-2; D is unclear. Trimming stripped 3 bases from V and 5 bases from J, with 10 bases between. The CDR3 extends over 13 amino acids. Germline loops: CDR1 MNHEY, CDR2 SMNVEV (reference sequence). CDR3 in DNA: TGTGCCAGCAGTTTTCCCCGCGCGTATGGCTACACCTTC. It specifies CASSFPRAYGYTF.

The chain recombines TRBV30 with TRBJ1-1; 11 bases match TRBD1. V lost 1 base to trimming and J lost 4 bases; unmatched junction nucleotides: 5. There are 15 residues in the CDR3. The germline gives CDR1 GTSNPN, CDR2 SVGIG (reference sequence). CDR3 loop: CAWSGGTGGSTEAFF. For the CDR3, the DNA is TGTGCCTGGAGTGGTGGGACAGGGGGATCCACTGAAGCTTTCTTT.

On this clonotype: Mismatch with germline at one junction end may stem from a read error. The rearrangement links TRBV6-1 to TRBJ2-2; 7 bases are a match to TRBD2. The germline V gene has CDR1 MNHNS and CDR2 SASEGT. CDR3 length equals 18 residues. CDR3 loop: CASRQWLGRDLYTGELLF. The CDR3 DNA reads as TGTGCCAGCAGACAATGGCTGGGGAGGGACCTATACACCGGGGAGCTGCTTTTT.

V is TRBV5-1 and J is TRBJ2-3; D is perhaps TRBD1 (5 bases). The CDR3 is made up of 13 amino acids. CDR1 SGHRS and CDR2 YFSETQ come from the germline V gene. V dropped 3 bases and J dropped 5 bases, with 10 bases sitting between them. CDR3 bases: TGCGCCAGCAGCTATTCAGGGATAGATACGCAGTATTTT. Protein: CASSYSGIDTQYF.

This clonotype was counted only a few times. The chain recombines TRBV4-1 with TRBJ2-2; TRBD2 matches 7 bases. Germline lookup yields CDR1 MGHRA and CDR2 YSYEKL. J lost 7 bases, V lost 8 bases, and 10 bases had no gene match. The CDR3 totals 14 residues. Here the CDR3 DNA reads TGCGCCAGCCGGCTTGAGACGGGGGGCGGGGAGCTGTTTTTT. This translates into CASRLETGGGELFF.

In its sample, this clonotype was seen a few times. This chain joins TRBV9 and TRBJ1-5, with D uncertain. The CDR3 extends over 14 amino acids. Germline loops: CDR1 SGDLS, CDR2 YYNGEE. V lost 0 bases to trimming and J lost 0 bases, with 4 bases between them. CDR3 sequence: CASSVESSNQPQHF. The CDR3 DNA sequence: TGTGCCAGCAGCGTAGAATCTAGCAATCAGCCCCAGCATTTT. Filled out from reference TRBV9 and TRBJ1-5, the complete variable domain reads DSGVTQTPKHLITATGQRVTLRCSPRSGDLSVYWYQQSLDQGLQFLIQYYNGEERAKGNILERFSAQQFPDLHSELNLSSLELGDSALYFCASSVESSNQPQHFGDGTRLSIL.